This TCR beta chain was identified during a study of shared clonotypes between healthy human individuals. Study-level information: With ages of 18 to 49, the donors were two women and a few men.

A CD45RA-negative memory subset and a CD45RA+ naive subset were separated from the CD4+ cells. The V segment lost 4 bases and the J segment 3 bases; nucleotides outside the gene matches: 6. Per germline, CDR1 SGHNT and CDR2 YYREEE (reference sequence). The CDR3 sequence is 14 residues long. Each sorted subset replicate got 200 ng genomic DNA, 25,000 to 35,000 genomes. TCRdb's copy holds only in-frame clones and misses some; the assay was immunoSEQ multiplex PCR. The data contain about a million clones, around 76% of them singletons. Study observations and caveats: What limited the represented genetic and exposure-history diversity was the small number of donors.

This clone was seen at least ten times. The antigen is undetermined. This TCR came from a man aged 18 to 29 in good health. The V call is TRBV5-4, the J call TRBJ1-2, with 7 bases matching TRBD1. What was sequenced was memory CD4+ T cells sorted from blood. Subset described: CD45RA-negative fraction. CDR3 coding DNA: TGTGCCAGCAGCCGAAGGGACAGACACTATGGCTACACCTTC. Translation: CASSRRDRHYGYTF.